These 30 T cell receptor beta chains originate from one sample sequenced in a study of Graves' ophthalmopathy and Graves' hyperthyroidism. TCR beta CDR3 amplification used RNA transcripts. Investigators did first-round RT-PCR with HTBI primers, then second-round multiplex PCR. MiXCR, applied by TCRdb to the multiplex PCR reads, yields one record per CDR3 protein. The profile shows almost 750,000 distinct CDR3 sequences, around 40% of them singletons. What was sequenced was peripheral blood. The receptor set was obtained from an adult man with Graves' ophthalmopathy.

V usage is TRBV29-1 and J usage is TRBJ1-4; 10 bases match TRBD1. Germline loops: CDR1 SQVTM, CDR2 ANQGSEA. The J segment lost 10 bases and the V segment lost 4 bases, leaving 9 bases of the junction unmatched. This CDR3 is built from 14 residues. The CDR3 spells CSVGGQGVEGKLFF. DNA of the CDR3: TGCAGCGTTGGCGGACAGGGGGTGGAGGGAAAACTGTTTTTT.

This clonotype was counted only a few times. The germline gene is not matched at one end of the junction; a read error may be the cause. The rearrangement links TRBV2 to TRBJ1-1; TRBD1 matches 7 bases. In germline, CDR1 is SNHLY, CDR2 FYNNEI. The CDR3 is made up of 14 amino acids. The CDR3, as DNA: TGTGCCAGCAGCGAAGATGGGACAGTAAATGAAGCTTTCTTT. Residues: CASSEDGTVNEAFF.

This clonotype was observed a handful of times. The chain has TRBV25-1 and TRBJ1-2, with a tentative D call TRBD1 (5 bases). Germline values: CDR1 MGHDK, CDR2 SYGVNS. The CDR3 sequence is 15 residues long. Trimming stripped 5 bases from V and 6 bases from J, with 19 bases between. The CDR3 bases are TGTGCCAGCAGTCCGATCGGGGGGGGAATCGATGGCTACACCTTC. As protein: CASSPIGGGIDGYTF.

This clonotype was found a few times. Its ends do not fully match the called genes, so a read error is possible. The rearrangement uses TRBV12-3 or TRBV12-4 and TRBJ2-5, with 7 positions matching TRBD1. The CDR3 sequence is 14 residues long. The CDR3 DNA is TGCGCCAGCAGCCAAGACAGGGATGGAGAGACCCAGTACTTC. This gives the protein CASSQDRDGETQYF.

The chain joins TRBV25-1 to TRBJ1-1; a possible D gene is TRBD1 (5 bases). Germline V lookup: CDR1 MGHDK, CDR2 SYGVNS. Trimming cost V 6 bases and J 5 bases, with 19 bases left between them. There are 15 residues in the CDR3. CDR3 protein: CASSQGPRGWTEAFF. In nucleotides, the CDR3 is TGTGCCAGCAGCCAAGGGCCACGGGGGTGGACTGAAGCTTTCTTT.

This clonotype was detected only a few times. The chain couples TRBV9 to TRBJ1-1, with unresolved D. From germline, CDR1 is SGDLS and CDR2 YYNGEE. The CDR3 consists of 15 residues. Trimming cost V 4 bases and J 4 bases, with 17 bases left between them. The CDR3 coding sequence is TGTGCCAGCAGCCGTGGTGGGTATGGTCGCACTGAAGCTTTCTTT. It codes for CASSRGGYGRTEAFF.

The chain's CDR3 is CASSQPIQGRLNEKLFF. The CDR3 nucleotides are TGCGCCAGCAGCCAACCCATTCAGGGACGGCTAAATGAAAAACTGTTTTTT. The V and J genes are TRBV4-1 and TRBJ1-4, with D perhaps TRBD1 (5 bases). The V gene's germline CDR1 is MGHRA and CDR2 YSYEKL. The CDR3 is 17 residues long. V was shortened by 2 bases and J by 5 bases, with 18 bases between the two germline ends.

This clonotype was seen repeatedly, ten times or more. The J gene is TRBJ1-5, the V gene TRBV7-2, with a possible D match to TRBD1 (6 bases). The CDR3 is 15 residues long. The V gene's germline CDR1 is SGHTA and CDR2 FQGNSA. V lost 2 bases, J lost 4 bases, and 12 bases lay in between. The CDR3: CASSLIPDSNQPQHF. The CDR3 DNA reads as TGTGCCAGCAGCTTAATCCCGGACAGTAATCAGCCCCAGCATTTT.

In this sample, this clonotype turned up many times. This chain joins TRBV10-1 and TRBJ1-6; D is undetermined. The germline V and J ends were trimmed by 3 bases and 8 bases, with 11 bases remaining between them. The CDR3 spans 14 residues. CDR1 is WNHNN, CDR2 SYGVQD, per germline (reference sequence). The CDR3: CASSDGQPDSPLHF. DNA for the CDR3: TGCGCCAGCAGTGATGGTCAGCCGGATTCACCCCTCCACTTT.

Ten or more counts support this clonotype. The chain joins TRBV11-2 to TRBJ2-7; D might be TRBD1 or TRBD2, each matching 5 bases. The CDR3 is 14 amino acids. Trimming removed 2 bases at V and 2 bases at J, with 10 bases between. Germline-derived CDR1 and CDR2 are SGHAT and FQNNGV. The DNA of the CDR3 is TGTGCCAGCAGCTTACTGGGACCGACCTACGAGCAGTACTTC. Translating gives CASSLLGPTYEQYF.

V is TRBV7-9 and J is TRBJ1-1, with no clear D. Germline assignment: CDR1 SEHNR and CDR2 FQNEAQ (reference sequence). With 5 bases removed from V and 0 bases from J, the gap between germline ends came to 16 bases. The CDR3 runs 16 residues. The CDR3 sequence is CASSQNSGGVNTEAFF. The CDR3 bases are TGTGCCAGCAGCCAAAACAGCGGTGGGGTGAACACTGAAGCTTTCTTT.

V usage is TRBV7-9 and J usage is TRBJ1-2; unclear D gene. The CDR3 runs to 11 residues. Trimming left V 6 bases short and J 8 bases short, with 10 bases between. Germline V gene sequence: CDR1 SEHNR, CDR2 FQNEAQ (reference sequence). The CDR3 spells CASRVGEGYTF. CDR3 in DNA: TGTGCCAGCAGGGTCGGGGAAGGCTACACCTTC.

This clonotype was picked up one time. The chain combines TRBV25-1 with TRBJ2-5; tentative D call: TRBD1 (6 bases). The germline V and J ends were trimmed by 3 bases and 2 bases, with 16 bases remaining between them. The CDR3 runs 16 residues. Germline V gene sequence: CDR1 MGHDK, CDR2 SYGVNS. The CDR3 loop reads CASSDPSGTTQETQYF. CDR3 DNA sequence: TGTGCCAGCAGTGACCCGTCCGGGACAACACAAGAGACCCAGTACTTC.

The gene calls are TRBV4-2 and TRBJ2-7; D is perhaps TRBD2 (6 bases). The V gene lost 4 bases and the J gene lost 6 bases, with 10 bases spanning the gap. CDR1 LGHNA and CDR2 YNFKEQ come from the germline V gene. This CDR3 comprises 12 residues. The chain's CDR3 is CASSPRDGEQYF. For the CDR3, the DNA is TGTGCCAGCAGCCCGCGGGACGGCGAGCAGTACTTC.

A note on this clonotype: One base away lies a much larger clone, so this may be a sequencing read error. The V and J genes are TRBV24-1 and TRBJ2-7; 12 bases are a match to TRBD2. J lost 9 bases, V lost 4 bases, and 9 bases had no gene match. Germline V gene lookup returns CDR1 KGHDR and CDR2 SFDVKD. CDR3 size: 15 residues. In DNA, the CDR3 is TGTGCCACCAGTGACCCGACTAGCGGGGGAGACGGGCAGTACTTC. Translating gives CATSDPTSGGDGQYF.

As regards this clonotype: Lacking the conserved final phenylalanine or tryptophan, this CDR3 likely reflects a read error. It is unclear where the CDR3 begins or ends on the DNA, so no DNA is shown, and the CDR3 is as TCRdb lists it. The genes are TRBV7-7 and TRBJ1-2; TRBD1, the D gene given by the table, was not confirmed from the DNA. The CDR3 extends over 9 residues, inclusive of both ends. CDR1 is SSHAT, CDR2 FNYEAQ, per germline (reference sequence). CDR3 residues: CASSALGTG.

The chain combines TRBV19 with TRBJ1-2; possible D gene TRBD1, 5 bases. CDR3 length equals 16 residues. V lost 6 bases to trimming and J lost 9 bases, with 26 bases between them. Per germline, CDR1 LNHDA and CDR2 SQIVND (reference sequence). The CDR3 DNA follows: TGTGCCAGTAGACGACCCCACAGGCCTATCGTCGTATGCTACACCTTC. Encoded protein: CASRRPHRPIVVCYTF.

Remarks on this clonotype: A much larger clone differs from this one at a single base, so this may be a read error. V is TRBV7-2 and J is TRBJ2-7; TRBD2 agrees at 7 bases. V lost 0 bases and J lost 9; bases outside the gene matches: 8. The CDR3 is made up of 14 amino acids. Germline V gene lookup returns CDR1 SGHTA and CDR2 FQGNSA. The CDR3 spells CASSLAGGSSGQYF. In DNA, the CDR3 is TGTGCCAGCAGCTTAGCAGGCGGGAGTTCCGGGCAGTACTTC.

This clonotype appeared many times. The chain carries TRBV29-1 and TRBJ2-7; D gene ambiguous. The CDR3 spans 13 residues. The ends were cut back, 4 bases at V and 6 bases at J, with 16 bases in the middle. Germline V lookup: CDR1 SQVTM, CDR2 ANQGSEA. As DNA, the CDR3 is TGCAGCGTTGGGCAGGTACCCCCAGGCGAGCAGTACTTC. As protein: CSVGQVPPGEQYF.

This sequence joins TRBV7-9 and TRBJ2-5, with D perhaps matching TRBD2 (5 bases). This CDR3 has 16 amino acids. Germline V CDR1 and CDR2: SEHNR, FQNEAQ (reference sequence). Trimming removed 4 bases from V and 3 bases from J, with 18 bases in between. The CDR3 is CASSSPSRGAEETQYF. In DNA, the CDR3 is TGTGCCAGCAGCTCCCCTAGTCGGGGAGCCGAAGAGACCCAGTACTTC.

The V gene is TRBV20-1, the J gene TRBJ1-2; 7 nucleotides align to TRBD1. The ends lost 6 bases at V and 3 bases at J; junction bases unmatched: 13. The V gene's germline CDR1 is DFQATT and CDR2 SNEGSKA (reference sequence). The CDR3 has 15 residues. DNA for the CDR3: TGCAGTGCCCCGGGCGTGACAGGGACGGACTATGGCTACACCTTC. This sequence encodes CSAPGVTGTDYGYTF.

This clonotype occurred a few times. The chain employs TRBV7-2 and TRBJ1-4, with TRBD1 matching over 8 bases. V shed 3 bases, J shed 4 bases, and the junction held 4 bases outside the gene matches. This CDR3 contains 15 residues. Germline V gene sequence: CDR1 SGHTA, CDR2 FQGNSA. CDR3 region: CASSFGQGSNEKLFF. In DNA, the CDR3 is TGTGCCAGCAGCTTCGGACAGGGCAGTAATGAAAAACTGTTTTTT. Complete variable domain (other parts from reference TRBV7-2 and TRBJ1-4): GAGVSQSPSNKVTEKGKDVELRCDPISGHTALYWYRQSLGQGLEFLIYFQGNSAPDKSGLPSDRFSAERTGGSVSTLTIQRTQQEDSAVYLCASSFGQGSNEKLFFGSGTQLSVL.

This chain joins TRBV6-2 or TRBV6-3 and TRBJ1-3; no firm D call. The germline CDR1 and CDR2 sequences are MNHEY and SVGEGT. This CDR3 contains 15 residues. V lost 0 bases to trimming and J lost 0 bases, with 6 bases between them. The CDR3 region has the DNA TGTGCCAGCAGTTACTCGGGATCCTCTGGAAACACCATATATTTT. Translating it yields CASSYSGSSGNTIYF.

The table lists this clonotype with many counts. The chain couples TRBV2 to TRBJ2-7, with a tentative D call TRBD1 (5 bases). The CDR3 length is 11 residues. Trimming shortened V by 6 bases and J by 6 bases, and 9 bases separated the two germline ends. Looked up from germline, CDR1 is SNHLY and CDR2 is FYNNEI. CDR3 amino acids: CASRGASEQYF. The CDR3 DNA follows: TGTGCCAGCAGAGGGGCGAGCGAGCAGTACTTC.

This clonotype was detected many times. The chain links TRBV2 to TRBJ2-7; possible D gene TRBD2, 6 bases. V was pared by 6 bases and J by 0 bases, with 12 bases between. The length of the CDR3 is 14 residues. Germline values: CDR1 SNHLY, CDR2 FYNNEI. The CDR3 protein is CASRGDGSSYEQYF. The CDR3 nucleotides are TGTGCCAGCAGGGGGGACGGGAGCTCCTACGAGCAGTACTTC.

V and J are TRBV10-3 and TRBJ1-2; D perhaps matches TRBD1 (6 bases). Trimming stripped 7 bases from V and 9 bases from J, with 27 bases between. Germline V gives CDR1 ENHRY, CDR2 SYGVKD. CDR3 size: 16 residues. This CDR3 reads CAIKSAGQNTGVSYTF. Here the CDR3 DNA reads TGTGCCATCAAATCGGCAGGACAGAACACCGGTGTCAGCTACACCTTC.

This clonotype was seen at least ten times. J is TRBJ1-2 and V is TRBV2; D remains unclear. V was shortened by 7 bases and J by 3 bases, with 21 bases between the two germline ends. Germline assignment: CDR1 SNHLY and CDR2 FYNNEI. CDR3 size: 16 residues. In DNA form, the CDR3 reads TGTGCCAGCACCGACCTCGACAAGGCTAATGACTATGGCTACACCTTC. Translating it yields CASTDLDKANDYGYTF.

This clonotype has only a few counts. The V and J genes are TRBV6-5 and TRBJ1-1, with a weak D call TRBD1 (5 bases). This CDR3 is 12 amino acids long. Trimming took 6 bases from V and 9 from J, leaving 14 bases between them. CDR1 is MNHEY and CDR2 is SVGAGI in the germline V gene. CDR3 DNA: TGTGCCAGCAGCGCCGGGACGGGGAAAGCTTTCTTT. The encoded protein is CASSAGTGKAFF.

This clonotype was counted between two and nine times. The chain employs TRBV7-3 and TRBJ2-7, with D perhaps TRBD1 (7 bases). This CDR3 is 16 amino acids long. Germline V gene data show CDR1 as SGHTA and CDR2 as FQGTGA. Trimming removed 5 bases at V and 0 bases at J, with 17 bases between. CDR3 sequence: CASSTGGTVGSYEQYF. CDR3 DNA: TGTGCCAGCAGCACTGGGGGGACAGTTGGCTCCTACGAGCAGTACTTC.

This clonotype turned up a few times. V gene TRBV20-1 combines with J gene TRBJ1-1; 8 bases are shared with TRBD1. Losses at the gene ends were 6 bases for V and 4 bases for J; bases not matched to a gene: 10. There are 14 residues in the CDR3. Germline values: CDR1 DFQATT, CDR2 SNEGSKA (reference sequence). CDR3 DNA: TGCAGTGCGCAGGACAGGGTTAGGATCACTGAAGCTTTCTTT. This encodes CSAQDRVRITEAFF.